This passage covers 10 T cell receptor beta chains from one sample sequenced in a study of tumor and adjacent non-tumor tissue in lung cancer. TCRbeta libraries were built with three rounds of nested PCR, modified from ARM-PCR. TCRdb analysed the multiplex PCR reads with MiXCR anew, one entry per CDR3 protein. The sample consists of around 210,000 distinct CDR3 sequences, around 71% of them appearing once. This sample's RNA came from whole unsorted tissue. Sequenced material: lung tumor tissue. The receptors come from a man aged 60 to 69 with non-small cell lung cancer.

This clonotype showed up just once. An end of the junction differs from the germline gene, which may be a read error. The CDR3 spells CASSLTSVNEQFF. The CDR3 DNA reads as TGCGCCAGCAGCTTAACGTCCGTCAATGAGCAGTTCTTC. The rearrangement uses TRBV11-3 and TRBJ2-1; D unresolved. CDR1 and CDR2 from the germline V gene are SGHNT and YENEEA. The CDR3 totals 13 residues.

This clonotype was recorded a few times. The rearrangement uses TRBV29-1 and TRBJ1-4; D may be TRBD1 (6 bases). Germline-derived CDR1 and CDR2 are SQVTM and ANQGSEA. The ends were cut back, 4 bases at V and 3 bases at J, with 12 bases in the middle. The CDR3 runs 14 residues. The CDR3 here is CSVGGGRSNEKLFF. CDR3 nucleotides: TGCAGCGTTGGAGGGGGACGGTCTAATGAAAAACTGTTTTTT. The whole variable domain, remainder taken from reference TRBV29-1 and TRBJ1-4, is SAVISQKPSRDICQRGTSLTIQCQVDSQVTMMFWYRQQPGQSLTLIATANQGSEATYESGFVIDKFPISRPNLTFSTLTVSNMSPEDSSIYLCSVGGGRSNEKLFFGSGTQLSVL.

The chain links TRBV7-8 to TRBJ1-5; D gene unclear. CDR3 size: 13 residues. V was cut by 5 bases and J by 2 bases, with 7 bases left in between. CDR1 is SGHVS and CDR2 is FQNEAQ in the germline V gene. In DNA, the CDR3 is TGTGCCAGCAGCGTCAACGGCAATCAGCCCCAGCATTTT. Its protein product is CASSVNGNQPQHF.

This clonotype was detected a few times. The J gene is TRBJ1-5, the V gene TRBV6-1; unclear D gene. V lost 7 bases to trimming and J lost 2 bases, with 15 bases between them. CDR1 is MNHNS, CDR2 SASEGT, per germline. The length of the CDR3 is 15 residues. The CDR3 loop is CASKRGRDGNQPQHF. Here the CDR3 DNA reads TGTGCCAGCAAGCGGGGAAGGGATGGCAATCAGCCCCAGCATTTT.

In the case of this clonotype: The junction shows a germline mismatch at one end, possibly a read error. The rearrangement links TRBV11-3 to TRBJ1-1, with D possibly being TRBD1 (5 bases). The germline gives CDR1 SGHNT, CDR2 YENEEA. The length of the CDR3 is 14 residues. This CDR3 is CAISLGVLNTEALF. CDR3 coding DNA: TGTGCCATCAGCTTAGGGGTCCTGAACACTGAAGCTTTGTTT.

This rearrangement joins TRBV2 to TRBJ1-4, with D unclear. The CDR3 is 14 amino acids. Germline V gene lookup returns CDR1 SNHLY and CDR2 FYNNEI. V dropped 5 bases and J dropped 4 bases, with 11 bases sitting between them. The chain's CDR3 is CASSYQLLNEKLFF. DNA for the CDR3: TGTGCCAGCAGTTACCAGCTTCTTAATGAAAAACTGTTTTTT. The full variable domain, its missing parts supplied by reference TRBV2 and TRBJ1-4, is EPEVTQTPSHQVTQMGQEVILRCVPISNHLYFYWYRQILGQKVEFLVSFYNNEISEKSEIFDDQFSVERPDGSNFTLKIRSTKLEDSAMYFCASSYQLLNEKLFFGSGTQLSVL.

Points on this clonotype: A much bigger clone sits one base away, suggesting this may be a read error. V is TRBV20-1 and J is TRBJ2-6, with 8 bases aligning to TRBD1. The CDR3 runs to 16 residues. CDR1 is DFQATT, CDR2 SNEGSKA, per germline (reference sequence). The chain's CDR3 is CSARTDRVTGANILTF. DNA of the CDR3: TGCAGTGCTAGAACGGACAGGGTAACTGGGGCCAACATCCTGACTTTC.

V usage is TRBV6-5 and J usage is TRBJ2-7, with D uncertain. The CDR3 consists of 14 residues. With 10 bases removed from V and 0 bases from J, the gap between germline ends came to 16 bases. CDR1 is MNHEY and CDR2 is SVGAGI in the germline V gene. The CDR3 loop is CAIRKTASSYEQYF. The CDR3 nucleotides are TGTGCCATTAGAAAGACGGCTAGCTCCTACGAGCAGTACTTC.

As regards this clonotype: Because it lacks the conserved phenylalanine or tryptophan at the end, this CDR3 is likely a read error. This rearrangement joins TRBV5-5 to TRBJ2-6, with D uncertain. This CDR3 is built from 17 residues. Germline assignment: CDR1 SGHKS and CDR2 YYEKEE (reference sequence). The CDR3 loop reads CTSSLARNRAGGNVLTL. DNA of the CDR3: TGTACCAGCAGCTTGGCCCGGAATAGGGCCGGTGGCAACGTCCTGACTCTC.

About this clonotype itself: An end of the junction does not agree with germline; a read error may underlie this. V and J are TRBV20-1 and TRBJ2-7, with D possibly being TRBD1 (5 bases). In germline, CDR1 is DFQATT, CDR2 SNEGSKA (reference sequence). The CDR3 sequence is 15 residues long. The CDR3 DNA follows: TGCAGTGCTAGATCAAGGACAAACCCATCTTACGAGGAGTACTTC. This sequence encodes CSARSRTNPSYEEYF.